This TCR beta chain was sequenced in a study of blood T cell repertoires in COVID-19. Study details: Researchers got acute and convalescent COVID-19 samples from the United States, Italy and Spain.

In terms of age and location, participants ranged from roughly 18 to 100 years and lived in approximately 24 US areas. The CDR3 runs to 15 residues. Trimming removed 4 bases from V and 2 bases from J, with 15 bases in between. The V gene's germline CDR1 is SGDLS and CDR2 YYNGEE. This table comes from immunoSEQ multiplex PCR, and its TCRdb copy is limited to in-frame clones, with some not included. The sample carries about 270,000 clones, approximately 90% recorded once. This chain connects TRBV9 to TRBJ1-1; possibly TRBD1 for D (5 bases). Sequences were obtained from PBMCs or T cells enriched from blood (not recorded which). The TCR was taken from a woman between 25 and 40 years old with acute COVID-19. The CDR3 spells CASSPRRRGNTEAFF. The CDR3 DNA reads TGTGCCAGCAGCCCTCGAAGGAGGGGTAACACTGAAGCTTTCTTT.